A single T cell receptor beta chain is shown here with its context. The sample belongs to a study of T-cell memory formation after mild COVID-19. MiXCR, run by TCRdb on the 5' RACE reads, gives a single entry per CDR3 protein. The profile shows some 410,000 distinct CDR3 sequences, more than 20% of them singletons. The CDR3 has 16 amino acids. The V gene's germline CDR1 is SGHRS and CDR2 YFSETQ. V was clipped by 0 bases and J by 3 bases; unmatched bases: 5. The sequencing sample was made of PBMCs or a T cell subset sorted from them (not recorded which). The source is an adult woman who had mild COVID-19 (a few samples of this study predate the infection). Cell type and time point are not known. The genes are TRBV5-1 and TRBJ2-7, with 11 bases fitting TRBD2. The CDR3 coding sequence is TGCGCCAGCAGCTTGGGTGGTAGCGGGAGGGTCTACGAGCAGTACTTC. Amino acid sequence: CASSLGGSGRVYEQYF.